The source of this TCR beta chain is a study of response to subunit inactivated influenza vaccine. This CDR3 contains 15 residues. V lost 4 bases, J lost 5 bases, and 14 bases lay in between. Via MiXCR, TCRdb re-called the RT-PCR reads, giving one row per CDR3 protein. The sample has about 520,000 distinct CDR3 sequences; roughly 23% are singletons. A note on this clonotype: Its antigen remains unidentified.

Overall study findings and caveats: Only a handful of new T cells, the authors suggested, are recruited with each seasonal influenza vaccination.

The V gene is TRBV12-3 or TRBV12-4, the J gene TRBJ2-2, with D tentatively TRBD1 (6 bases). The TCR originated in a man aged 45-65 years who received an inactivated influenza vaccine. The specimen was CD4+ T cells sorted from PBMCs, collected 5 days after vaccination. DNA for the CDR3: TGTGCCAGCAGTTCCGGGACACTGGGGACCGGGGAGCTGTTTTTT. Its translation: CASSSGTLGTGELFF.